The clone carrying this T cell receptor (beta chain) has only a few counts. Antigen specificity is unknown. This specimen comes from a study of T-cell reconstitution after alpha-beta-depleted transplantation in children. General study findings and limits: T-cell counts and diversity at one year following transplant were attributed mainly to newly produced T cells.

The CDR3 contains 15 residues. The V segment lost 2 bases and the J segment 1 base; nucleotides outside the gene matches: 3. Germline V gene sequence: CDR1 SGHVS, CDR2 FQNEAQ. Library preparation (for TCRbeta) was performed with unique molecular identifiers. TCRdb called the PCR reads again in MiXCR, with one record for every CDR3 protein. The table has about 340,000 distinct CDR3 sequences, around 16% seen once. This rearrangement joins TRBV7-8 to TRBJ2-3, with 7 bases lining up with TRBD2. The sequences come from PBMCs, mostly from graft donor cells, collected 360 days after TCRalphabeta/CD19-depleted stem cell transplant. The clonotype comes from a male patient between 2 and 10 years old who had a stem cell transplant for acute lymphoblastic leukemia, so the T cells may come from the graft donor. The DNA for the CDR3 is TGTGCCAGCAGCTTAACGCGGGAGCGCACAGATACGCAGTATTTT. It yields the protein CASSLTRERTDTQYF.